This TCR beta chain was recorded in a study of cytomegalovirus exposure and HLA in healthy donors. PCR primers comprised 60 Vbeta and 13 Jbeta primers. The data were produced by immunoSEQ multiplex PCR, yet TCRdb's version contains in-frame clones alone and is incomplete. This repertoire includes around 140,000 clones. CDR1 and CDR2 from the germline V gene are SGHTS and YDEGEE. The germline V and J ends were trimmed by 4 bases and 9 bases, with 11 bases remaining between them. This CDR3 is 12 amino acids long. General study results and limits: Most TCR sequences were uncommon, yet certain public TCRs appeared in many donors. In a later analysis, TCR beta V- and J-gene trimming was associated with a missense DCLRE1C variant. Cytomegalovirus association was listed for around 180 TCR beta chains.

To note about this clone: Its specificity is not known.

Sequences were obtained from PBMCs. This clonotype was obtained from a male donor in good health and CMV-seronegative. This rearrangement joins TRBV5-8 to TRBJ1-5, with D perhaps matching TRBD1 (5 bases). The DNA of the CDR3 is TGTGCCAGCAGCCGGGGGAAAGGGCCCCAGCATTTT. This codes for CASSRGKGPQHF.